One sample yielded the 17 T cell receptor beta chains listed below, sequenced in a study of blood T cell repertoires in COVID-19. Profiled with immunoSEQ multiplex PCR; TCRdb holds only in-frame clones, not every one. The profile shows roughly 250,000 clones, under 95% of them singletons. Sequencing was carried out using PBMCs or T cells enriched from blood (not recorded which). The receptors originated from a young woman who had recovered from COVID-19.

This chain uses TRBV7-2 with TRBJ1-2; 8 nucleotides line up with TRBD1. The ends lost 0 bases at V and 7 bases at J; junction bases unmatched: 7. CDR3 size: 15 residues. The V gene's germline CDR1 is SGHTA and CDR2 FQGNSA. The CDR3 DNA reads as TGTGCCAGCAGCTTAGCGCAGGGGGCGTTTACTGGCTACACCTTC. Translating gives CASSLAQGAFTGYTF.

The V gene is TRBV13, the J gene TRBJ1-1; 10 bases agree with TRBD1. In germline, CDR1 is PRHDT, CDR2 FYEKMQ (reference sequence). This CDR3 comprises 15 residues. The ends lost 4 bases at V and 6 bases at J; junction bases unmatched: 8. The DNA of the CDR3 is TGTGCCAGCAGCTCGGGACAGGGGAAGGTCTCTGAAGCTTTCTTT. The encoded protein is CASSSGQGKVSEAFF.

This clone was found once. The V call is TRBV9, the J call TRBJ2-1; TRBD2 matches 8 bases. Germline V CDR1 and CDR2: SGDLS, YYNGEE. V lost 3 bases and J lost 2; bases outside the gene matches: 4. This CDR3 has 15 residues. The CDR3, as DNA: TGTGCCAGCAGCGAGCAGGGACTAGCCTACAATGAGCAGTTCTTC. The encoded protein is CASSEQGLAYNEQFF.

V and J are TRBV15 and TRBJ2-1; no clear D gene. The germline V gene encodes CDR1 LNHNV and CDR2 YYDKDF (reference sequence). The CDR3 extends over 12 amino acids. V shed 2 bases and J shed 9 bases, with 8 bases lying between them. CDR3 in amino acids: CATSRLPGEQFF. The CDR3, as DNA: TGTGCCACCAGCAGACTCCCGGGTGAGCAGTTCTTC.

The chain is built from TRBV28 and TRBJ1-2; 9 bases are a match to TRBD1. The V and J ends lost 5 bases and 0 bases, in that order; junction bases with no gene match: 4. Germline V gene lookup returns CDR1 MDHEN and CDR2 SYDVKM. CDR3 length: 15 amino acids. The CDR3 is CASSRTGDANYGYTF. In DNA form, the CDR3 reads TGTGCCAGCAGTAGGACAGGGGACGCTAACTATGGCTACACCTTC.

This clone appeared a few times. The V gene is TRBV19, the J gene TRBJ1-6; D perhaps matches TRBD1 (6 bases). V was clipped by 7 bases and J by 6 bases, with 13 bases between them. The CDR3 runs to 14 residues. CDR1 LNHDA and CDR2 SQIVND come from the germline V gene (reference sequence). The CDR3 sequence is CASTINRANSPLHF. The CDR3, as DNA: TGTGCCAGTACAATCAACAGGGCTAATTCACCCCTCCACTTT.

This clone was seen only once. This sequence joins TRBV10-3 and TRBJ2-3, with TRBD1 as a possible D gene (5 bases). The V end lost 2 bases, the J end lost 4 bases, and 13 bases lay between the germline ends. CDR3 length equals 15 residues. The germline V gene encodes CDR1 ENHRY and CDR2 SYGVKD. CDR3 nucleotides: TGTGCCATCAGTGAGAACAGGATCTACTCAGATACGCAGTATTTT. Translation gives CAISENRIYSDTQYF.

The V and J genes are TRBV29-1 and TRBJ1-2; D gene unclear. The V and J ends lost 4 bases and 4 bases respectively, with 10 bases between them. This CDR3 spans 12 amino acids. Germline V lookup: CDR1 SQVTM, CDR2 ANQGSEA. The CDR3 protein is CSVAPVGYGYTF. The CDR3 nucleotides read TGCAGCGTTGCCCCGGTTGGCTATGGCTACACCTTC.

V gene TRBV4-1 combines with J gene TRBJ2-2, with no clear D. V was pared by 1 base and J by 8 bases, with 8 bases between. Germline V lookup: CDR1 MGHRA, CDR2 YSYEKL. The CDR3 is made up of 13 amino acids. CDR3 region: CASSQAFEGELFF. CDR3 nucleotides: TGCGCCAGCAGCCAAGCGTTTGAGGGGGAGCTGTTTTTT.

V gene TRBV21-1 combines with J gene TRBJ1-2. TRBV21-1 counts as a pseudogene. The CDR3 is 16 amino acids. CDR3 DNA sequence: TGTGCCAGCAGCACAGTGGCTGAGGGCCAGTCCCATGGCTACACCTTC. This translates into CASSTVAEGQSHGYTF.

This clone is a singleton in its sample. V usage is TRBV7-9 and J usage is TRBJ1-4; possibly TRBD1 for D (6 bases). The CDR3 is made up of 14 amino acids. Deletions cut 1 base from V and 5 bases from J, with 8 bases between. CDR1 SEHNR and CDR2 FQNEAQ come from the germline V gene (reference sequence). As DNA, the CDR3 is TGTGCCAGCAGCTTAGTACAGGGCAATGAAAAACTGTTTTTT. It yields the protein CASSLVQGNEKLFF.

The chain uses TRBV7-2 and TRBJ2-3; D uncertain. Germline V lookup: CDR1 SGHTA, CDR2 FQGNSA. The CDR3 consists of 14 residues. With 1 base removed from V and 1 base from J, the gap between germline ends came to 6 bases. The CDR3: CASSLGAGTDTQYF. In DNA form, the CDR3 reads TGTGCCAGCAGCTTAGGTGCGGGCACAGATACGCAGTATTTT.

V is TRBV5-1 and J is TRBJ2-1; D perhaps matches TRBD1 (5 bases). Germline V gene lookup returns CDR1 SGHRS and CDR2 YFSETQ. The V end was cut by 0 bases, the J end by 0 bases, with 10 bases between. The CDR3 covers 16 residues. CDR3 loop: CASSLVAGISYNEQFF. CDR3 in DNA: TGCGCCAGCAGCTTGGTTGCAGGGATCTCCTACAATGAGCAGTTCTTC. The full variable domain, its missing parts supplied by reference TRBV5-1 and TRBJ2-1, is KAGVTQTPRYLIKTRGQQVTLSCSPISGHRSVSWYQQTPGQGLQFLFEYFSETQRNKGNFPGRFSGRQFSNSRSEMNVSTLELGDSALYLCASSLVAGISYNEQFFGPGTRLTVL.

V usage is TRBV28 and J usage is TRBJ1-6, with unresolved D. Between the trimmed V and J ends, which lost 6 bases and 8 bases, there was a span of 17 bases. The V gene's germline CDR1 is MDHEN and CDR2 SYDVKM. This CDR3 is built from 15 residues. CDR3 sequence reads: CASSHLGGRYSPLHF. The CDR3 DNA reads as TGTGCCAGCAGCCACCTCGGTGGGAGATATTCACCCCTCCACTTT.

To note about this clone: Other DNA sequences in this specimen translate into the identical CDR3. The V and J genes are TRBV7-9 and TRBJ2-2; D unclear. Germline-derived CDR1 and CDR2 are SEHNR and FQNEAQ (reference sequence). This CDR3 spans 13 amino acids. V dropped 5 bases and J dropped 7 bases, with 11 bases sitting between them. CDR3 loop: CASSPPRIGELFF. The DNA for the CDR3 is TGTGCCAGCAGCCCTCCGCGTATCGGGGAGCTGTTTTTT. The full variable domain, with the rest looked up from reference TRBV7-9 and TRBJ2-2, is DTGVSQNPRHKITKRGQNVTFRCDPISEHNRLYWYRQTLGQGPEFLTYFQNEAQLEKSRLLSDRFSAERPKGSFSTLEIQRTEQGDSAMYLCASSPPRIGELFFGEGSRLTVL.

The chain recombines TRBV5-1 with TRBJ2-7; a weak D match, TRBD2 (6 bases). Germline CDR1 reads SGHRS; CDR2 reads YFSETQ. The CDR3 covers 14 residues. Trimming removed 2 bases at V and 5 bases at J, with 14 bases between. The CDR3 protein is CASSFGSGGDEQYF. Written as DNA, the CDR3 is TGCGCCAGCAGCTTTGGTAGCGGCGGGGACGAGCAGTACTTC.

V gene TRBV2 combines with J gene TRBJ1-5; 7 bases fit TRBD1. V was pared by 6 bases and J by 7 bases, with 12 bases of the junction left unmatched. The germline CDR1 and CDR2 sequences are SNHLY and FYNNEI. The length of the CDR3 is 15 residues. This chain's CDR3 is CASSRITGAGQPQHF. The DNA of the CDR3 is TGTGCCAGCAGCCGAATAACAGGGGCCGGCCAGCCCCAGCATTTT. Drawing the rest from reference TRBV2 and TRBJ1-5, the complete variable domain is EPEVTQTPSHQVTQMGQEVILRCVPISNHLYFYWYRQILGQKVEFLVSFYNNEISEKSEIFDDQFSVERPDGSNFTLKIRSTKLEDSAMYFCASSRITGAGQPQHFGDGTRLSIL.